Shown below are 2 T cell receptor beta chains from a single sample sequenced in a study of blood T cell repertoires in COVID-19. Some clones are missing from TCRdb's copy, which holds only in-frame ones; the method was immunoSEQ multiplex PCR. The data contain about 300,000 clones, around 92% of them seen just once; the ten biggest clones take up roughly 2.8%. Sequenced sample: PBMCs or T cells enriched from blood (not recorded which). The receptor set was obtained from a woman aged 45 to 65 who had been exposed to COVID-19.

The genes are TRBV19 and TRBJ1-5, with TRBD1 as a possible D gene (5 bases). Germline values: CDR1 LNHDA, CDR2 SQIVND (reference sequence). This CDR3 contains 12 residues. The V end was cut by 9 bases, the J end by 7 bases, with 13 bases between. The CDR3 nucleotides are TGTGCCAGCCACGCAGGGTCCCAGCCCCAGCATTTT. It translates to CASHAGSQPQHF.

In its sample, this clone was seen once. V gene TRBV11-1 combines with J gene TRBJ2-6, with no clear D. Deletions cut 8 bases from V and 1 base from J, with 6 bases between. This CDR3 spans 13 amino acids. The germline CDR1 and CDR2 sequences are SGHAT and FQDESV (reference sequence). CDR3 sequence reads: CASEDSGANVLTF. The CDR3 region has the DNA TGTGCCAGCGAGGATTCTGGGGCCAACGTCCTGACTTTC. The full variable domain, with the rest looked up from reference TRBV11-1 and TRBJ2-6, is EAEVAQSPRYKITEKSQAVAFWCDPISGHATLYWYRQILGQGPELLVQFQDESVVDDSQLPKDRFSAERLKGVDSTLKIQPAELGDSAMYLCASEDSGANVLTFGAGSRLTVL.